Listed here are 28 T cell receptor beta chains from one sample, sequenced in a study of tissue T cells after allogeneic stem cell transplantation. The time point was: mouse harvest day 14 after allogeneic transplant. The graft held 10^6 splenic CD5+ T cells and 10^7 T-cell-depleted bone marrow cells. Assay used: immunoSEQ multiplex PCR; TCRdb lists only in-frame clones, some missing. The table records 3,000 to 4,000 clones, roughly 45% of them present only once. Sequencing was done on a sample of gut tissue. The source is a female BALB/c mouse given C57BL/6 T cells with graft-versus-host disease after an allogeneic hematopoietic cell transplant.

By frequency in the sample, this clone is medium-sized (0.01 to 0.1%). All gene names here are mouse names. The read ends 1 residue early relative to the CDR3; the germline J gene fills the gap. V gene TRBV23 combines with J gene TRBJ2-3. The CDR3 totals 14 residues. Germline CDR1 is KGHTA and CDR2 is FQNQQP. The CDR3 bases that were read are TGCTCCAGCAGTGGGAGGGTTAGTGCAGAAACGCTGTAT. The encoded protein is CSSSGRVSAETLY. The entire CDR3 protein reads CSSSGRVSAETLYF.

This clone has a handful of counts. Gene and germline names: mouse. The read comes to an end 1 residue before the CDR3 does, leaving the germline J gene to fill in the end. The chain has TRBV16 and TRBJ2-1, with 10 bases aligning to TRBD2. Losses at the gene ends were 1 base for V and 6 bases for J; bases not matched to a gene: 3. The CDR3 sequence is 15 residues long. Germline V gene lookup returns CDR1 SGHSA and CDR2 FRNQAP. CDR3 DNA, as far as it was read: TGTGCAAGCAGCTTAGCTGGGGGGGCGCGTGCTGAGCAGTTC. Translated, it gives CASSLAGGARAEQF. The complete CDR3 protein is CASSLAGGARAEQFF.

Concerning this clone itself: Gene and germline names: mouse. The read ends 1 residue early relative to the CDR3; the germline J gene fills the gap. The chain is built from TRBV23 and TRBJ2-4; the table assigns TRBD1, which was not confirmed against the DNA. The CDR3 loop spans 13 amino acids. Germline assignment: CDR1 KGHTA and CDR2 FQNQQP. The CDR3 is CSSSQAGENTLYF. The CDR3 bases that were read are TGCTCCAGCAGTCAAGCAGGGGAAAACACCTTGTAC.

This clone was picked up a small number of times. Gene and germline names: mouse. The CDR3 end falls 1 residue outside the read, so it is completed with the germline J gene. The chain carries TRBV15 and TRBJ1-3; TRBD1 might be the D (5 bases). The CDR3 has 14 residues. V was clipped by 6 bases and J by 0 bases, with 9 bases between them. Germline values: CDR1 SGHND, CDR2 FRSKSL. The CDR3 loop is CASSRQNSGNTLYF. CDR3 DNA (partial): TGTGCCAGCAGCCGACAGAATTCTGGAAATACGCTCTAT.

Remarks on this clone: The gene names here belong to mouse. Read data end 1 residue before the CDR3 end; the end is taken from the germline J gene. The chain has TRBV26 and TRBJ1-4; D unclear. This CDR3 is 13 amino acids long. Trimming cost V 4 bases and J 0 bases, with 3 bases left between them. CDR1 and CDR2 (germline): KGHPV, FQNQEV (reference sequence). The CDR3 is CASSPLSNERLFF. CDR3 DNA (partial): TGTGCCAGCAGTCCCCTTTCCAACGAAAGATTATTT.

In the case of this clone: Germline and genes here are mouse. The read gets to within 1 residue of the CDR3 end, and the germline J gene fills in the rest. J is TRBJ2-2 and V is TRBV26; TRBD1 aligns across 7 bases. The J segment lost 2 bases and the V segment lost 5 bases, leaving 2 bases of the junction unmatched. The CDR3 totals 14 residues. In germline, CDR1 is KGHPV, CDR2 FQNQEV (reference sequence). CDR3 DNA (partial): TGTGCCAGCAGTTGGGACAGCAACACCGGGCAGCTCTAC. Protein: CASSWDSNTGQLY. The full CDR3 reads CASSWDSNTGQLYF.

As for this clone: Genes and germline are mouse. The DNA ends 1 residue before the CDR3 does, and the rest of the CDR3 is filled in from the germline J gene. The rearrangement joins TRBV12-1 to TRBJ1-3; D gene ambiguous. V was trimmed by 1 base and J by 0 bases, leaving 6 bases between them. CDR1 SGHSN and CDR2 HYEKVE come from the germline V gene. The CDR3 spans 14 residues. The covered CDR3 bases are TGTGCCAGCTCTCTGGCAAATTCTGGAAATACGCTCTAT. Translated, it gives CASSLANSGNTLY. Given in full, the CDR3 is CASSLANSGNTLYF.

Points on this clone: Germline and genes: mouse. The missing CDR3 end, 1 residue past where the read stops, is filled in from the germline J gene. The V and J genes are TRBV24 and TRBJ2-7; TRBD2 matches at 9 bases. CDR1 is KGHTA and CDR2 is FRNEEI in the germline V gene. This CDR3 is built from 13 residues. After removal of 3 bases from V and 4 bases from J, the junction contained 1 base not matched to a gene. The CDR3 loop reads CASSLTGGYEQYF. The part of the CDR3 DNA that was read is TGTGCCAGCAGTCTAACTGGGGGGTATGAACAGTAC.

Notes on this clone: Germline and genes here are mouse. The CDR3 end falls 1 residue outside the read, so it is completed with the germline J gene. At the DNA level, this CDR3 is encoded by other sequences in the same sample as well. V gene TRBV3 combines with J gene TRBJ2-7; 11 bases line up with TRBD2. The CDR3 is 14 amino acids. Trimming cost V 5 bases and J 4 bases; bases outside gene matches: 4. Germline V gene sequence: CDR1 SNHLY, CDR2 FYNGKV (reference sequence). The CDR3 spells CASSPGTGGYEQYF. The covered CDR3 bases are TGTGCCAGCAGCCCCGGGACTGGGGGTTATGAACAGTAC.

As to this clone: Given a far larger clone just one base away, this is likely a sequencing read error. Genes here carry mouse names. The read falls 1 residue short of the CDR3 end, and the missing part is taken from the germline J gene. V is TRBV16 and J is TRBJ1-2; D is unclear. The length of the CDR3 is 15 residues. In germline, CDR1 is SGHSA, CDR2 FRNQAP. CDR3 loop: CARSLDRGINSDYTF. The DNA read from the CDR3 is TGTGCACGCAGCTTAGATCGAGGCATAAACTCCGACTACACC.

Note on this clone: Any gene name here is a mouse gene name. The CDR3 goes on 1 residue after the read ends, and that part is filled in from the germline J gene. The gene calls are TRBV19 and TRBJ1-2, with D maybe TRBD1 (5 bases). CDR3 size: 14 residues. Germline lookup yields CDR1 FNHDT and CDR2 SITEND (reference sequence). V dropped 4 bases and J dropped 0 bases, with 10 bases sitting between them. CDR3 in amino acids: CASSGGRANSDYTF. The sequenced CDR3 bases are TGTGCCAGCAGTGGGGGGAGGGCAAACTCCGACTACACC.

This clone was seen just once. The genes and germline here are from mouse. The CDR3 here is CTCSVTGTSGNTLYF. The DNA read from the CDR3 is TGCACCTGCAGTGTAACAGGGACTTCTGGAAATACGCTCTAT. The chain joins TRBV1 to TRBJ1-3, with D tentatively TRBD1 (6 bases). The CDR3 end falls 1 residue outside the read, so it is completed with the germline J gene. This CDR3 is built from 15 residues. V lost 4 bases and J lost 0, with 10 bases in between. Germline assignment: CDR1 NSQYPW and CDR2 LRSPGD (reference sequence).

Notes on this clone: Gene names refer to mouse genes. The read stops 1 residue short of the end of the CDR3; the missing end is completed from the germline J gene. V usage is TRBV3 and J usage is TRBJ2-7; 12 bases are a match to TRBD1. With V trimmed by 3 bases and J by 7 bases, 4 bases remained unmatched. The CDR3 runs to 14 residues. CDR1 is SNHLY, CDR2 FYNGKV, per germline (reference sequence). The CDR3 spells CASSFGTGGWEQYF. CDR3 DNA, as far as it was read: TGTGCCAGCAGCTTTGGGACAGGGGGCTGGGAACAGTAC.

As to this clone: Germline and genes here are mouse. The read ends 1 residue before the CDR3 terminus; that terminus is restored from the germline J gene. This chain joins TRBV15 and TRBJ1-1; D is perhaps TRBD1 (6 bases). Between the trimmed V and J ends, which lost 3 bases and 4 bases, there was a span of 12 bases. CDR1 SGHND and CDR2 FRSKSL come from the germline V gene. The CDR3 loop spans 14 amino acids. The CDR3 loop is CASSFGGGGTEVFF. CDR3 DNA (partial): TGTGCCAGCAGTTTCGGGGGAGGGGGCACAGAAGTCTTC.

This clone was seen a handful of times. All gene names here are mouse names. Here the CDR3 reads CSSSPGQGAYEQYF. The sequenced CDR3 bases are TGCTCCAGCAGTCCGGGACAGGGGGCCTATGAACAGTAC. The chain has TRBV23 and TRBJ2-7; TRBD1, the table's D call, was not compared with the DNA. The sequenced fragment ends 1 residue before the CDR3 boundary, so the rest is inferred from the germline J gene. The CDR3 sequence is 14 residues long. CDR1 is KGHTA, CDR2 FQNQQP, per germline.

Concerning this clone itself: Gene names denote mouse genes. The read terminates 1 residue before the CDR3 end, so the remaining end is supplied by the germline J gene. This sequence joins TRBV26 and TRBJ2-4; 9 bases agree with TRBD1. The CDR3 runs 13 residues. In germline, CDR1 is KGHPV, CDR2 FQNQEV (reference sequence). Trimming removed 6 bases from V and 4 bases from J; junction bases left unmatched: 2. The CDR3 sequence is CASRQGAENTLYF. The sequenced CDR3 bases are TGTGCCAGCAGACAGGGGGCGGAAAACACCTTGTAC. Filled out from reference TRBV26 and TRBJ2-4, the complete variable domain reads NSKVIQTPRYLVKGQGQKAKMRCIPEKGHPVVFWYQQNKNNEFKFLINFQNQEVLQQIDMTEKRFSAECPSNSPCSLEIQSSEAGDSALYLCASRQGAENTLYFGAGTRLSVL.

There are a few counts of this clone. Genes and germline come from the mouse. The read is 1 residue too short to cover the CDR3 end, so that end is filled in from the germline J gene. The chain employs TRBV26 and TRBJ1-3; D gene unclear. The germline V gene has CDR1 KGHPV and CDR2 FQNQEV (reference sequence). This CDR3 is 14 amino acids long. Trimming pared 0 bases from V and 1 base from J, leaving 4 bases between. The sequenced part of the CDR3 DNA is TGTGCCAGCAGTCTGTCCACATCTGGAAATACGCTCTAT. This encodes CASSLSTSGNTLY. In full, the CDR3 is CASSLSTSGNTLYF. Full variable domain (remainder filled in from reference TRBV26 and TRBJ1-3): NSKVIQTPRYLVKGQGQKAKMRCIPEKGHPVVFWYQQNKNNEFKFLINFQNQEVLQQIDMTEKRFSAECPSNSPCSLEIQSSEAGDSALYLCASSLSTSGNTLYFGEGSRLIVV.

A word on this clone: Here the gene names and germline are mouse. The CDR3 is cut off 1 residue early in the read; its end comes from the germline J gene. The chain recombines TRBV26 with TRBJ2-1, with unresolved D. Trimming left V 4 bases short and J 6 bases short, with 1 base between. Germline values: CDR1 KGHPV, CDR2 FQNQEV (reference sequence). This CDR3 has 10 amino acids. The CDR3 sequence is CASSRAEQFF. CDR3 DNA (partial): TGTGCCAGCAGTCGTGCTGAGCAGTTC.

With regard to this clone: Mouse germline and gene names are used. Read data end 1 residue before the CDR3 end; the end is taken from the germline J gene. The chain employs TRBV3 and TRBJ2-2; 7 nucleotides line up with TRBD1. V was clipped by 5 bases and J by 2 bases; unmatched bases: 2. Germline CDR1 and CDR2: SNHLY and FYNGKV (reference sequence). This CDR3 region has 14 residues. CDR3 sequence: CASSPTGNTGQLYF. The covered CDR3 bases are TGTGCCAGCAGCCCGACAGGGAACACCGGGCAGCTCTAC.

A note on this clone: Gene names are the mouse ones. The missing CDR3 end, 1 residue past where the read stops, is filled in from the germline J gene. The chain couples TRBV1 to TRBJ2-7; TRBD2 agrees at 7 bases. The CDR3 extends over 14 amino acids. Germline V gene data show CDR1 as NSQYPW and CDR2 as LRSPGD (reference sequence). V lost 1 base to trimming and J lost 1 base; unmatched junction nucleotides: 1. CDR3 sequence reads: CTCSAAWGSYEQYF. The DNA read from the CDR3 is TGCACCTGCAGTGCAGCCTGGGGGTCCTATGAACAGTAC.

With regard to this clone: Gene names follow the mouse nomenclature. The CDR3 goes on 1 residue after the read ends, and that part is filled in from the germline J gene. This rearrangement joins TRBV23 to TRBJ2-1; the DNA was not used to check the table's D call, TRBD2. Looked up from germline, CDR1 is KGHTA and CDR2 is FQNQQP. The CDR3 has 14 amino acids. Partial CDR3 DNA: TGCTCCAGCAGTCAATCGCCCCTGGTTGCTGAGCAGTTC. It is translated as CSSSQSPLVAEQF. From start to end, the CDR3 is CSSSQSPLVAEQFF.

This clone turned up a few times. Genes here carry mouse names. The read finishes 1 residue shy of the CDR3 end, and the germline J gene is used to complete it. The chain has TRBV5 and TRBJ2-7; weak D call: TRBD2 (6 bases). This CDR3 has 15 amino acids. The germline V gene encodes CDR1 LGHNA and CDR2 YNLKQL (reference sequence). V lost 0 bases to trimming and J lost 2 bases, with 11 bases between them. The CDR3 loop reads CASSQEGGGPYEQYF. CDR3 DNA (partial): TGTGCCAGCAGCCAAGAGGGTGGGGGTCCCTATGAACAGTAC.

Comments on this clone: Gene names and germline refer to mouse. The CDR3 extends 1 residue past the end of the read, so its final part is completed from the germline J gene. V and J are TRBV26 and TRBJ2-2, with D unclear. The V end was cut by 1 base, the J end by 2 bases, with 5 bases between. Germline loops: CDR1 KGHPV, CDR2 FQNQEV (reference sequence). CDR3 size: 14 residues. The CDR3 spells CASSLFQNTGQLYF. Partial CDR3 DNA: TGTGCCAGCAGTCTGTTCCAGAACACCGGGCAGCTCTAC.

A note on this clone: The gene names here belong to mouse. Read data end 1 residue before the CDR3 end; the end is taken from the germline J gene. This sequence joins TRBV13-3 and TRBJ2-5; D is undetermined. V was pared by 2 bases and J by 1 base, with 2 bases between. Germline CDR1 NNHDY, CDR2 SYVADS. There are 12 residues in the CDR3. CDR3 DNA, as far as it was read: TGTGCCAGCAGTGACGACCAAGACACCCAGTAC. Protein product: CASSDDQDTQY. The full CDR3 reads CASSDDQDTQYF.

In the case of this clone: The gene names given are mouse names. Read coverage stops 1 residue before the CDR3 terminus; the germline J gene supplies the remainder. V is TRBV12-2 and J is TRBJ2-3; 10 bases align to TRBD2. V shed 3 bases and J 5 bases; nucleotides not matched to a gene: 4. CDR3 length: 14 residues. Germline assignment: CDR1 SGHLS and CDR2 HYDKME. CDR3 loop: CASSAGLGVETLYF. The sequenced CDR3 bases are TGTGCCAGCTCTGCTGGACTGGGGGTAGAAACGCTGTAT.

A few counts support this clone. Gene names and germline match the mouse. The read ends 1 residue early relative to the CDR3; the germline J gene fills the gap. The chain carries TRBV15 and TRBJ2-7; D is possibly TRBD1 or TRBD2 (6 bases each). V was clipped by 7 bases and J by 4 bases, with 8 bases between them. Looked up from germline, CDR1 is SGHND and CDR2 is FRSKSL. The CDR3 is 11 residues long. The CDR3 DNA, read in part, is TGTGCCAGCACGGGGGCTTATGAACAGTAC. Translated: CASTGAYEQY. The full CDR3 sequence reads CASTGAYEQYF.

By sample share, this clone is medium-sized. Here the gene names and germline are mouse. The CDR3 end is not reached by the read, which stops 1 residue before it; the germline J gene fills it in. This rearrangement joins TRBV19 to TRBJ1-3; no firm D call. The germline gives CDR1 FNHDT, CDR2 SITEND (reference sequence). V lost 4 bases and J 0 bases, leaving 5 bases between the germline ends. This CDR3 contains 13 residues. The DNA read from the CDR3 is TGTGCCAGCAGTCGCTTTTCTGGAAATACGCTCTAT. Translating it yields CASSRFSGNTLY. The entire CDR3 reads CASSRFSGNTLYF.

As for this clone: Gene names and germline refer to mouse. From the germline J gene comes the end of the CDR3, since the read stops 1 residue before it. The chain has TRBV12-1 and TRBJ1-6, with D hard to call. TRBJ1-6 is known as an ORF, though its function is uncertain. Germline-derived CDR1 and CDR2 are SGHSN and HYEKVE. The V gene lost 0 bases and the J gene lost 0 bases, with 5 bases spanning the gap. The CDR3 has 15 amino acids. The CDR3 here is CASSLSGSYNSPLYF. The part of the CDR3 DNA that was read is TGTGCCAGCTCTCTCTCGGGTTCCTATAATTCGCCCCTCTAC.